This T cell receptor (beta chain) is from a study of cytomegalovirus exposure and HLA in healthy donors. V was pared by 7 bases and J by 4 bases, with 13 bases between. The CDR3 consists of 13 residues. Germline V gene lookup returns CDR1 SEHNR and CDR2 FQNEAQ (reference sequence). Note on this clone: Its antigen is not known.

Study observations and caveats: Through in vitro validation, three CMV-associated chains were shown to be specific for CMV antigens.

The study ran its PCR with 60 Vbeta and 13 Jbeta primers. The repertoire was sequenced with immunoSEQ multiplex PCR; TCRdb's copy has only in-frame clones and lacks some. The sample has about 170,000 clones, roughly 78% seen once; the top ten hold 6% to 7.5%. Sequencing was done on a sample of PBMCs. The chain recombines TRBV7-9 with TRBJ1-1, with D perhaps TRBD1 (5 bases). The origin of this receptor is a man aged 35-49 years in good health and CMV-seropositive. In DNA, the CDR3 is TGTGCCAGCAACTTTGTAGGGGCCACTGAAGCTTTCTTT. Amino acids: CASNFVGATEAFF.